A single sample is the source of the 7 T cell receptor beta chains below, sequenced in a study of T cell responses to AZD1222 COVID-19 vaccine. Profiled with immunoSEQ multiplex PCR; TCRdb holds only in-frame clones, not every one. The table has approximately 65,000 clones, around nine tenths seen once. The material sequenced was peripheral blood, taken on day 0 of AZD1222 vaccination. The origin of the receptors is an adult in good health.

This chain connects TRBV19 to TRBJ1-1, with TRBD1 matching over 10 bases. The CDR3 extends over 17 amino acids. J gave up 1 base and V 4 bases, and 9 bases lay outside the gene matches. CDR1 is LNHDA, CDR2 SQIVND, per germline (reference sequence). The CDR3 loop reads CASSTSGTGARNTEAFF. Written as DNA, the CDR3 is TGTGCCAGTAGTACCTCCGGGACAGGGGCGAGGAACACTGAAGCTTTCTTT.

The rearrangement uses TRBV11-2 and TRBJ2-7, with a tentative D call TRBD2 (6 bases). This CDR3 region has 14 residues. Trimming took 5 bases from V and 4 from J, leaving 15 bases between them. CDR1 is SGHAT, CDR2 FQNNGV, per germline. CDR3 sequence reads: CASSPWVADYEQYF. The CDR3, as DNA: TGTGCCAGCAGCCCTTGGGTAGCGGATTACGAGCAGTACTTC.

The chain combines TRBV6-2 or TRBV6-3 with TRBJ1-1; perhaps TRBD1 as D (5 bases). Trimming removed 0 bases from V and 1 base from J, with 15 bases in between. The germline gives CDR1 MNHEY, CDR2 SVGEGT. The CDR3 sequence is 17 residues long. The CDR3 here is CASSYSAASRANTEAFF. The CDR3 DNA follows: TGTGCCAGCAGTTACTCAGCGGCGAGCAGGGCGAACACTGAAGCTTTCTTT.

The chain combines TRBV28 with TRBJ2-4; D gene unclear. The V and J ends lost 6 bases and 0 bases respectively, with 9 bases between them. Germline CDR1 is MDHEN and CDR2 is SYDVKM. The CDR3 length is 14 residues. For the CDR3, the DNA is TGTGCCAGCAGCCCGACACCAGCCAAAAACATTCAGTACTTC. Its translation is CASSPTPAKNIQYF.

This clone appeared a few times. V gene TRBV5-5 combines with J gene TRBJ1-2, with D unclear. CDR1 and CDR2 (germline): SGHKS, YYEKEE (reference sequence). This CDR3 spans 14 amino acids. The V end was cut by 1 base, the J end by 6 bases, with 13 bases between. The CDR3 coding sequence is TGTGCCAGCAGCTTGTTGGTGGACTATGATGGCTACACCTTC. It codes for CASSLLVDYDGYTF.

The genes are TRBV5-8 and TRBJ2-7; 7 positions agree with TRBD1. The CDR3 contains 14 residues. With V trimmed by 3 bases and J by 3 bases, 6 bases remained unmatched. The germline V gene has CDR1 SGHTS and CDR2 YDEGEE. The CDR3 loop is CASSSRTGLYEQYF. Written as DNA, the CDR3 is TGTGCCAGCAGCTCCCGGACAGGTCTCTACGAGCAGTACTTC.

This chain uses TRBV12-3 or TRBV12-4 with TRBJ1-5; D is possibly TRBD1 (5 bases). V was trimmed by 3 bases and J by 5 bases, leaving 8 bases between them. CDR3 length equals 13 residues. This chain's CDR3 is CASSLGTDQPQHF. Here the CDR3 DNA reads TGTGCCAGCAGTTTGGGGACTGATCAGCCCCAGCATTTT.